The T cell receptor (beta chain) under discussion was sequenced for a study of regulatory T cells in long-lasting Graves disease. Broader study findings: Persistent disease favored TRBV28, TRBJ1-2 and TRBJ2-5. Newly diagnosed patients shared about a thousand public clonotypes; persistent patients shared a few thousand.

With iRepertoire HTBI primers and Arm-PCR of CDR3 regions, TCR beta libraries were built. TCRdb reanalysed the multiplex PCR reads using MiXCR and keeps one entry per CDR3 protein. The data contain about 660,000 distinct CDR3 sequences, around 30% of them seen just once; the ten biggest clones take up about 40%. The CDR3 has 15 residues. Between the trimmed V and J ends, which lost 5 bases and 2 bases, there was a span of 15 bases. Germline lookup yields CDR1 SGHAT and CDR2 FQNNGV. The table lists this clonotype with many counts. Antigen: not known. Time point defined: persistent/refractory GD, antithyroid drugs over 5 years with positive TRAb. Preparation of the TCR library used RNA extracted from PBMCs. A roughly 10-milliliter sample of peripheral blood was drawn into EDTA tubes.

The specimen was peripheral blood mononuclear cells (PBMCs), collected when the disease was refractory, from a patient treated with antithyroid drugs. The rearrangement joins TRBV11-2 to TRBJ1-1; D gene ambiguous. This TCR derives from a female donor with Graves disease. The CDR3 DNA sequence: TGTGCCAGCAGCGCCCGGACGGTAACAAACACTGAAGCTTTCTTT. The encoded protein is CASSARTVTNTEAFF.